This T cell receptor beta chain was obtained from a study of cytomegalovirus exposure and HLA in healthy donors. General study results and limits: Later analysis identified several of the most significant clusters that appeared linked to common viral pathogens.

The PCR had 60 Vbeta and 13 Jbeta primers. Here immunoSEQ multiplex PCR was the method, and the copy in TCRdb shows in-frame clones only, minus some. The top ten hold 1.9% of the sample, which has roughly 120,000 clones, approximately 80% seen once. This CDR3 spans 13 amino acids. Germline V gene lookup returns CDR1 MNHEY and CDR2 SVGAGI. This clone has a single count. Its antigen remains unknown. These donors, healthy bone marrow donors, were studied. The chain employs TRBV6-5 and TRBJ1-3, with a tentative D call TRBD1 (6 bases). Sequencing was done on a sample of PBMCs. This sequence originates from a man aged 50 to 59 in good health and CMV-seronegative. CDR3 amino acids: CATGGRRGNTIYF. The CDR3 bases are TGTGCGACAGGAGGCAGGAGAGGAAACACCATATATTTT.